This T cell receptor beta chain was captured in a study of CD8 T cells in ankylosing spondylitis. Using its own MiXCR run on the 5' RACE reads, TCRdb lists one record per CDR3 protein. In the table there are 200,000 to 250,000 distinct CDR3 sequences, 20% to 30% of which are singletons. The CDR3 spans 14 residues. Germline V gene lookup returns CDR1 SQVTM and CDR2 ANQGSEA. V lost 6 bases, J lost 6 bases, and 8 bases stayed unmatched. This clonotype appeared many times. This receptor was taken from a male donor with ankylosing spondylitis or in good health (not recorded which). The chain has TRBV29-1 and TRBJ1-5, with 10 bases that match TRBD1. Sequencing input: blood, either unsorted or a sorted T cell fraction (not recorded which). DNA of the CDR3: TGCAGCGTGAAGACCGGGACAGGGGCTCAGCCCCAGCATTTT. As protein: CSVKTGTGAQPQHF.